The rows below give T cell receptor beta chains drawn from one sample of a study of cytomegalovirus exposure and HLA in healthy donors. The repertoire was sequenced with immunoSEQ multiplex PCR; TCRdb's copy has only in-frame clones and lacks some. Of under 200,000 clones listed, approximately 90% were seen once; the top ten hold around 0.93%. The sample consisted of PBMCs. The receptors were gathered from a woman aged 25 to 39 in good health and CMV-seronegative. Each CDR3 is given with its conserved first and last residue. A D gene is named only where the DNA matches it firmly. The size field is filled for only some rows; it gives once, few, many or a size class.

J: TRBJ2-1
size: NA
D: TRBD2
V: TRBV11-2
DNA: TGTGCCAGCAGCTTAGTGGCTAGCGGGGGGAGTGAGCAGTTCTTC
CDR3: CASSLVASGGSEQFF

J: TRBJ2-3
size: NA
D: TRBD1
V: TRBV5-4
DNA: TGTGCCAGCAGCTTGGTGCGGCAGGGGGTTGGAGATACGCAGTATTTT
CDR3: CASSLVRQGVGDTQYF

J: TRBJ2-1
size: NA
D: NA
V: TRBV9
DNA: TGTGCCAGCATCCTAGCCGCCCTGTGGGGTGAGCAGTTCTTC
CDR3: CASILAALWGEQFF

J: TRBJ2-5
size: NA
D: TRBD1
V: TRBV19
DNA: TGTGCCAGTAGTACAACCGGGACAGGGAGGGAGACCCAGTACTTC
CDR3: CASSTTGTGRETQYF

J: TRBJ2-3
size: NA
D: NA
V: TRBV6-1
DNA: TGTGCCAGCGTTCGATTGTGGGCTGCAGATACGCAGTATTTT
CDR3: CASVRLWAADTQYF

J: TRBJ1-2
size: NA
D: NA
V: TRBV2
DNA: TGTGCCAGCACCCTAGAGGGGGACTATGGCTACACCTTC
CDR3: CASTLEGDYGYTF

J: TRBJ2-1
size: NA
D: NA
V: TRBV4-2
DNA: TGTGCCAGCAGCCAAGAGTACTCCCATGAGCAGTTCTTC
CDR3: CASSQEYSHEQFF

J: TRBJ1-2
size: NA
D: NA
V: TRBV28
DNA: TGTGCCAGCAGAATAAAAAACAGGGTTGACTATGGCTACACCTTC
CDR3: CASRIKNRVDYGYTF

J: TRBJ2-7
size: NA
D: TRBD2
V: TRBV27
DNA: TGTGCCAGCAGTTTATGGGCTAGCGGGAGTGCCTACGAGCAGTACTTC
CDR3: CASSLWASGSAYEQYF

J: TRBJ2-5
size: NA
D: TRBD2
V: TRBV7-2
DNA: TGTGCCAGCAGCCCCCGACTAGCGGGATACCGGGAGACCCAGTACTTC
CDR3: CASSPRLAGYRETQYF

J: TRBJ1-4
size: NA
D: TRBD1
V: TRBV2
DNA: TGTGCCAGCAGCCTACGGGGGACAGCTAGTATGGGGGGTGAAAAACTGTTTTTT
CDR3: CASSLRGTASMGGEKLFF

J: TRBJ2-1
size: NA
D: TRBD1
V: TRBV6-5
DNA: TGTGCCAGCAGTTACTGGGACAGAAGATCCAATGAGCAGTTCTTC
CDR3: CASSYWDRRSNEQFF

J: TRBJ1-1
size: once
D: NA
V: TRBV12-5
DNA: TGTGCTAGTGGTTTGGCCCCCGGGGGGGTTGAAGCTTTCTTT
CDR3: CASGLAPGGVEAFF

J: TRBJ1-5
size: NA
D: NA
V: TRBV5-6
DNA: TGTGCCAGCAGCTTGTTCCGACAGCAGGCCTACAATCAGCCCCAGCATTTT
CDR3: CASSLFRQQAYNQPQHF

J: TRBJ2-7
size: NA
D: NA
V: TRBV9
DNA: TGTGCCAGCAGCGTAGGACTACAATACGAGCAGTACTTC
CDR3: CASSVGLQYEQYF

J: TRBJ1-1
size: NA
D: TRBD1
V: TRBV11-2
DNA: TGTGCCAGCAGCTTAACCACAGGGGTCGTCACTGAAGCTTTCTTT
CDR3: CASSLTTGVVTEAFF

J: TRBJ2-7
size: NA
D: NA
V: TRBV5-4
DNA: TGTGCCAGCAGCCACCACGGGGGCTACGAGCAGTACTTC
CDR3: CASSHHGGYEQYF

J: TRBJ2-7
size: NA
D: TRBD2
V: TRBV9
DNA: TGTGCCAGCAGCGTAACAGCGGGAGATAGCGAGCAGTACTTC
CDR3: CASSVTAGDSEQYF

J: TRBJ2-7
size: once
D: TRBD1
V: TRBV5-8
DNA: TGTGCCAGCAGCTTGGGGGACAGATCCTACGAGCAGTACTTC
CDR3: CASSLGDRSYEQYF

J: TRBJ2-2
size: NA
D: NA
V: TRBV18
DNA: TGTGCCAGCTCGCTACTAGAGTCCGGGGAGCTGTTTTTT
CDR3: CASSLLESGELFF

J: TRBJ1-5
size: NA
D: NA
V: TRBV9
DNA: TGTGCCAGCAGTGTGGGGGGGGCTGGTCAGCCCCAGCATTTT
CDR3: CASSVGGAGQPQHF

J: TRBJ2-7
size: NA
D: NA
V: TRBV7-2
DNA: TGTGCCAGCAGCCCCCAATCACGTATGGGGCCAACGGAGCAGTACTTC
CDR3: CASSPQSRMGPTEQYF

J: TRBJ1-5
size: NA
D: NA
V: TRBV7-2
DNA: TGTGCCAGCAGCCCCCCGGGACAGCCCCAGCATTTT
CDR3: CASSPPGQPQHF

J: TRBJ2-7
size: NA
D: TRBD2
V: TRBV7-2
DNA: TGTGCCAGCAGCTTGAGCGGGGGTTACTACGAGCAGTACTTC
CDR3: CASSLSGGYYEQYF

J: TRBJ1-3
size: NA
D: NA
V: TRBV30
DNA: TGTGCCTGGAGTGTAGGAGGGACTGGAAACACCATATATTTT
CDR3: CAWSVGGTGNTIYF

J: TRBJ2-7
size: NA
D: NA
V: TRBV15
DNA: TGTGCCACCAGCGTACAGGGTTACGGAACCTACGAGCAGTACTTC
CDR3: CATSVQGYGTYEQYF

J: TRBJ2-5
size: NA
D: NA
V: TRBV11-2
DNA: TGTGCCAGCAGCTTCACAGGGTGGGAGCAAGAGACCCAGTACTTC
CDR3: CASSFTGWEQETQYF

J: TRBJ1-1
size: NA
D: TRBD1
V: TRBV5-1
DNA: TGCGCCAGCAGCTTTGGGACAGCAGAAGACACTGAAGCTTTCTTT
CDR3: CASSFGTAEDTEAFF

J: TRBJ2-1
size: NA
D: TRBD2
V: TRBV4-1
DNA: TGCGCCAGCAGCCAAGAAGGACGCGGGAGGCCCGACTCCTACAATGAGCAGTTCTTC
CDR3: CASSQEGRGRPDSYNEQFF

J: TRBJ2-7
size: NA
D: NA
V: TRBV28
DNA: TGTGCCAGCAGTTCCGACGCAGGGGTGAGGTACGAGCAGTACTTC
CDR3: CASSSDAGVRYEQYF

J: TRBJ2-7
size: NA
D: TRBD1
V: TRBV29-1
DNA: TGCAGCGCACTAACTGGGACAGGATCCTACGAGCAGTACTTC
CDR3: CSALTGTGSYEQYF

J: TRBJ2-1
size: NA
D: TRBD1
V: TRBV5-4
DNA: TGTGCCAGCAGCCGGGACAGGGCCCCCTACAATGAGCAGTTCTTC
CDR3: CASSRDRAPYNEQFF

J: TRBJ2-1
size: NA
D: TRBD2
V: TRBV28
DNA: TGTGCCAGCAGTTCTGGGGGGACTAGCGGCAATGAGCAGTTCTTC
CDR3: CASSSGGTSGNEQFF

J: TRBJ1-2
size: NA
D: NA
V: TRBV7-3
DNA: TGTGCCAGCAGCTTAGGCGGGGACTATGGCTACACCTTC
CDR3: CASSLGGDYGYTF

J: TRBJ1-2
size: once
D: TRBD1
V: TRBV6-1
DNA: TGTGCCAGCAGTGCCAACCCCGGGACAGGGGTATCTGGCTACACCTTC
CDR3: CASSANPGTGVSGYTF

J: TRBJ2-7
size: NA
D: NA
V: TRBV28
DNA: TGTGCCAGCAGTTTAGGCAGGGGTCCCTCCTACGAGCAGTACTTC
CDR3: CASSLGRGPSYEQYF

J: TRBJ2-1
size: NA
D: TRBD2
V: TRBV5-1
DNA: TGCGCCAGCAGCTTGCCTATGACAGTCGGGACTAGCGGGAGCATCTATGAGCAGTTCTTC
CDR3: CASSLPMTVGTSGSIYEQFF

J: TRBJ2-1
size: NA
D: TRBD2
V: TRBV28
DNA: TGTGCCAGCAGTTTGCGGGGGGCCCGGTTCTTC
CDR3: CASSLRGARFF

J: TRBJ1-2
size: NA
D: TRBD1
V: TRBV5-1
DNA: TGCGCCAGCAGCTTTGGACAGGGAAGGAGTAGCTATGGCTACACCTTC
CDR3: CASSFGQGRSSYGYTF

J: TRBJ1-1
size: NA
D: TRBD1
V: TRBV18
DNA: TGTGCCAGCTCACCACTCAACCGCACCACGCAACAGGGGGCGGTGGACTTCGGGGCTTTCTTT
CDR3: CASSPLNRTTQQGAVDFGAFF

J: TRBJ2-7
size: NA
D: NA
V: TRBV7-6
DNA: TGTGCCAGCAGCCAGAACGTCGGCAGGGGCTACGAGCAGTACTTC
CDR3: CASSQNVGRGYEQYF

J: TRBJ1-1
size: NA
D: NA
V: TRBV6-5
DNA: TGTGCCAGCAGAGACCCCGGGGCGGGAAACACTGAAGCTTTCTTT
CDR3: CASRDPGAGNTEAFF

J: TRBJ2-7
size: NA
D: NA
V: TRBV5-6
DNA: TGTGCCAGCAGCTTTAACAGGAACCACGAGCAGTACTTC
CDR3: CASSFNRNHEQYF

J: TRBJ2-7
size: NA
D: NA
V: TRBV10-1
DNA: TGCGCCAGCAGTGAGGACGGAGGACCCGGGGTCTACGAGCAGTACTTC
CDR3: CASSEDGGPGVYEQYF

J: TRBJ1-2
size: NA
D: TRBD1
V: TRBV10-2
DNA: TGCGCCAGCAGCGACAGGGGGGATGGCTACACCTTC
CDR3: CASSDRGDGYTF

J: TRBJ2-5
size: NA
D: NA
V: TRBV6-1
DNA: TGTGCCAGCAGCTATGGGCCCCAAGAGACCCAGTACTTC
CDR3: CASSYGPQETQYF

J: TRBJ1-2
size: NA
D: NA
V: TRBV2
DNA: TGTGCCAGCAGTCCCGGACAGGGCTACACCTTC
CDR3: CASSPGQGYTF

J: TRBJ2-3
size: NA
D: TRBD2
V: TRBV6-5
DNA: TGTGCCAGCAGTTACCGGGGGGCAGATACGCAGTATTTT
CDR3: CASSYRGADTQYF

J: TRBJ2-1
size: NA
D: TRBD2
V: TRBV6-5
DNA: TGTGCCAGCAGTTACGGCGGGACTAGCGGGAGGTCCCCCCCCGTCTTC
CDR3: CASSYGGTSGRSPPVF

J: TRBJ1-4
size: NA
D: NA
V: TRBV9
DNA: TGTGCCAGCAGCCCCACAGCAACTAATGAAAAACTGTTTTTT
CDR3: CASSPTATNEKLFF

J: TRBJ2-6
size: NA
D: NA
V: TRBV25-1
DNA: TGTGCCAGCAGTGATGAGGGTCCTCGCTCTGGGGCCAACGTCCTGACTTTC
CDR3: CASSDEGPRSGANVLTF

J: TRBJ2-1
size: NA
D: NA
V: TRBV19
DNA: TGTGCCAGTAGGGACAGAAACAATGAGCAGTTCTTC
CDR3: CASRDRNNEQFF

J: TRBJ2-7
size: few
D: NA
V: TRBV6-5
DNA: TGTGCCAGCAGTTACCAACAGGGCTACGAGCAGTACTTC
CDR3: CASSYQQGYEQYF

J: TRBJ1-2
size: NA
D: NA
V: TRBV5-1
DNA: TGCGCCAGCAGCTTTAGGAGTCTTAACTATGGCTACACCTTC
CDR3: CASSFRSLNYGYTF

J: TRBJ2-1
size: NA
D: NA
V: TRBV7-9
DNA: TGTGCCAGCAGTCGGGGTTACAATGAGCAGTTCTTC
CDR3: CASSRGYNEQFF

J: TRBJ2-1
size: NA
D: NA
V: TRBV6-4
DNA: TGTGCCAGCAGTGACTCAGGTCTAGCGCCGAGCAATGAGCAGTTCTTC
CDR3: CASSDSGLAPSNEQFF

J: TRBJ2-1
size: NA
D: NA
V: TRBV19
DNA: TGTGCCAGTAGTTTCAGGGGTAGTGAGCAGTTCTTC
CDR3: CASSFRGSEQFF

J: TRBJ2-5
size: NA
D: TRBD2
V: TRBV29-1
DNA: TGCAGCGCGGCGGGGGGCCCAGAGACCCAGTACTTC
CDR3: CSAAGGPETQYF

J: TRBJ1-1
size: few
D: NA
V: TRBV4-3
DNA: TGCGCCAGCAGCCAACACAGGGACACTGAAGCTTTCTTT
CDR3: CASSQHRDTEAFF